This passage covers 13 T cell receptor beta chains from one sample sequenced in a study of identical twins. TCRdb analysed the 5' RACE reads with MiXCR anew, one entry per CDR3 protein. The repertoire has some 730,000 distinct CDR3 sequences, 18% of them found once; the top ten carry under 15%. The same sample was also studied in work on T cells expressing NK-cell markers.

Specimen: PBMCs. All receptors come from a woman aged 18 to 35 in good health.

This clonotype was counted many times. The chain employs TRBV7-2 and TRBJ1-6; D is uncertain. CDR3 length equals 12 residues. V lost 1 base and J 13 bases, leaving 8 bases between the germline ends. Per germline, CDR1 SGHTA and CDR2 FQGNSA. The CDR3 loop is CASSLGRIPLHF. In DNA form, the CDR3 reads TGTGCCAGCAGCTTAGGACGGATCCCCCTCCACTTT.

The chain links TRBV20-1 to TRBJ2-3; D is perhaps TRBD2 (6 bases). The CDR3 totals 14 residues. Trimming removed 7 bases from V and 2 bases from J, with 16 bases in between. In germline, CDR1 is DFQATT, CDR2 SNEGSKA (reference sequence). The CDR3 loop reads CSGRGAGDTDTQYF. DNA for the CDR3: TGCAGTGGACGAGGAGCGGGCGACACAGATACGCAGTATTTT.

There are many counts of this clonotype. The V call is TRBV7-3, the J call TRBJ2-7, with D possibly TRBD1 on 6 matching bases. Trimming shortened V by 1 base and J by 5 bases, and 12 bases separated the two germline ends. The V gene's germline CDR1 is SGHTA and CDR2 FQGTGA. CDR3 length: 14 residues. CDR3 sequence: CASSLSRGSHEQYF. The DNA for the CDR3 is TGTGCCAGCAGCTTAAGTAGGGGGTCCCACGAGCAGTACTTC.

The chain is built from TRBV12-3 or TRBV12-4 and TRBJ1-1, with unresolved D. The CDR3 runs 13 residues. V was cut by 4 bases and J by 5 bases, with 11 bases left in between. The CDR3 protein is CASSSQAGTEAFF. The DNA for the CDR3 is TGTGCCAGCAGTTCCCAGGCGGGGACTGAAGCTTTCTTT.

The V gene is TRBV2, the J gene TRBJ2-7; D gene unclear. Germline lookup yields CDR1 SNHLY and CDR2 FYNNEI. Trimming took 2 bases from V and 5 from J, leaving 4 bases between them. There are 11 residues in the CDR3. This CDR3 reads CASSELDEQYF. CDR3 coding DNA: TGTGCCAGCAGTGAATTGGACGAGCAGTACTTC. Drawing the rest from reference TRBV2 and TRBJ2-7, the complete variable domain is EPEVTQTPSHQVTQMGQEVILRCVPISNHLYFYWYRQILGQKVEFLVSFYNNEISEKSEIFDDQFSVERPDGSNFTLKIRSTKLEDSAMYFCASSELDEQYFGPGTRLTVT.

The chain couples TRBV30 to TRBJ2-7, with 8 positions matching TRBD1. The CDR3 is 15 residues long. V lost 6 bases to trimming and J lost 5 bases; unmatched junction nucleotides: 15. The germline V gene encodes CDR1 GTSNPN and CDR2 SVGIG (reference sequence). CDR3 sequence (DNA): TGTGCCTGCCTCTACGGACAGGGAAGGTTCCACGAGCAGTACTTC. Translated, it gives CACLYGQGRFHEQYF.

V and J are TRBV24-1 and TRBJ2-2; the match to TRBD2 covers 8 bases. The CDR3 totals 14 residues. In germline, CDR1 is KGHDR, CDR2 SFDVKD. Trimming removed 10 bases from V and 1 base from J; junction bases left unmatched: 4. This CDR3 reads CATSSGVNTGELFF. The CDR3 region has the DNA TGTGCCACAAGTAGCGGGGTGAACACCGGGGAGCTGTTTTTT.

This clonotype showed up many times. The J gene is TRBJ1-6, the V gene TRBV6-1, with D perhaps TRBD1 (5 bases). Germline assignment: CDR1 MNHNS and CDR2 SASEGT. Trimming took off 3 bases at V and 7 bases at J, with 19 bases between the two ends. CDR3 length: 17 residues. CDR3 loop: CASSETGAGGVNSPLHF. The CDR3 nucleotides are TGTGCCAGCAGTGAGACCGGAGCGGGAGGGGTAAATTCACCCCTCCACTTT.

The chain carries TRBV4-1 and TRBJ1-5; D gene unclear. Trimming pared 0 bases from V and 4 bases from J, leaving 16 bases between. The germline V gene encodes CDR1 MGHRA and CDR2 YSYEKL. This CDR3 is built from 17 residues. This chain's CDR3 is CASSQDPVRAVNQPQHF. The CDR3 DNA is TGCGCCAGCAGCCAAGATCCGGTTCGGGCCGTAAATCAGCCCCAGCATTTT.

This clonotype appeared a single time. CDR3 sequence (DNA): TGTGCCAGCAGCCCGATTCGCGGGCAGGATGAGCAGTTCTTC. Its translation is CASSPIRGQDEQFF. This chain connects TRBV12-3 or TRBV12-4 to TRBJ2-1; D is perhaps TRBD2 (5 bases). Trimming pared 6 bases from V and 8 bases from J, leaving 17 bases between. The CDR3 is 14 residues long.

The V and J genes are TRBV10-3 and TRBJ1-3; the D gene is possibly TRBD1 (6 bases). Germline V gives CDR1 ENHRY, CDR2 SYGVKD. V gave up 2 bases and J gave up 0 bases, with 11 bases separating them. CDR3 length: 16 residues. CDR3 nucleotides: TGTGCCATCAGTGAGCCCGGGACACTCTCTGGAAACACCATATATTTT. Translated, it gives CAISEPGTLSGNTIYF.

This clonotype was seen more than once but under ten times. The chain joins TRBV9 to TRBJ2-7; 7 bases are a match to TRBD1. CDR1 and CDR2 (germline): SGDLS, YYNGEE. V dropped 0 bases and J dropped 1; count of bases not matched to a gene: 4. The CDR3 is made up of 15 amino acids. CDR3 sequence (DNA): TGTGCCAGCAGCGTAGGCGTGACAGGGTCCTACGAGCAGTACTTC. It specifies CASSVGVTGSYEQYF. The whole variable domain, filled in from reference TRBV9 and TRBJ2-7, reads DSGVTQTPKHLITATGQRVTLRCSPRSGDLSVYWYQQSLDQGLQFLIQYYNGEERAKGNILERFSAQQFPDLHSELNLSSLELGDSALYFCASSVGVTGSYEQYFGPGTRLTVT.

This clonotype was observed many times. The chain couples TRBV7-2 to TRBJ2-7; D is unclear. CDR1 SGHTA and CDR2 FQGNSA come from the germline V gene. The V gene lost 5 bases and the J gene lost 3 bases, with 5 bases spanning the gap. This CDR3 has 11 amino acids. The CDR3 spells CASSTHYEQYF. Here the CDR3 DNA reads TGTGCCAGCAGCACGCACTACGAGCAGTACTTC.